This passage covers 18 T cell receptor beta chains from one sample sequenced in a study of radiotherapy plus CTLA-4 blockade in lung cancer. Only in-frame clones appear in the TCRdb table, and some are missing; sequencing was by immunoSEQ multiplex PCR. The sample contains about 110,000 clones, roughly 77% of which appear only once. Sequenced here: peripheral blood, sampled from a patient treated with radiotherapy plus ipilimumab. The source is a human donor with non-small cell lung cancer that progressed on radiotherapy plus ipilimumab. Some clones in this sample may be carry-over from other donors' samples.

The sample holds a few counts of this clone. The chain recombines TRBV4-1 with TRBJ2-5; the match to TRBD2 covers 16 bases. The CDR3 runs 16 residues. The trim removed 4 bases at V and 2 bases at J, leaving 1 base unmatched. Germline CDR1 MGHRA, CDR2 YSYEKL. This CDR3 reads CASSPGLAGGQETQYF. The CDR3 DNA sequence: TGCGCCAGCAGCCCGGGACTAGCGGGGGGGCAAGAGACCCAGTACTTC.

This chain joins TRBV19 and TRBJ1-4; tentative D call: TRBD1 (5 bases). CDR3 length: 14 amino acids. The ends were cut back, 9 bases at V and 4 bases at J, with 15 bases in the middle. Germline CDR1 LNHDA, CDR2 SQIVND (reference sequence). CDR3 nucleotide sequence: TGTGCCAGCACGACGACAGTCCTTAATGAAAAACTGTTTTTT. It encodes CASTTTVLNEKLFF.

V usage is TRBV2 and J usage is TRBJ2-5; D gene ambiguous. The CDR3 length is 13 residues. V was cut by 4 bases and J by 0 bases, with 6 bases left in between. Germline CDR1 SNHLY, CDR2 FYNNEI. In DNA, the CDR3 is TGTGCCAGCAGTGTTACGTACCAAGAGACCCAGTACTTC. It specifies CASSVTYQETQYF.

Concerning this clone: It is unclear where the CDR3 begins or ends on the DNA, so no DNA is shown, and the CDR3 is as TCRdb lists it. CDR3 sequence: CASSFGPGQGADEQYF. This chain links TRBV5-1 with TRBJ2-7; the table calls TRBD1, which could not be checked here. CDR1 and CDR2 from the germline V gene are SGHRS and YFSETQ. The CDR3 length is 16 residues, termini included.

The V gene is TRBV6-1, the J gene TRBJ2-1; TRBD1 is a possible D gene (6 bases). The CDR3 sequence is 14 residues long. Germline V gene lookup returns CDR1 MNHNS and CDR2 SASEGT. V was cut by 4 bases and J by 1 base, with 8 bases left in between. CDR3 protein: CASSGTGSYNEQFF. The CDR3 nucleotides are TGTGCCAGCAGTGGAACAGGGTCCTACAATGAGCAGTTCTTC.

CDR3 loop: CASSLRLFYSTGRYGYTF. CDR3 nucleotides: TGTGCCAGCAGTTTACGCCTGTTTTATTCGACAGGGAGATATGGCTACACCTTC. The chain combines TRBV28 with TRBJ1-2; 7 positions match TRBD1. The germline CDR1 and CDR2 sequences are MDHEN and SYDVKM. V dropped 2 bases and J dropped 5; count of bases not matched to a gene: 17. The CDR3 spans 18 residues.

This clone was seen once. V usage is TRBV15 and J usage is TRBJ2-5; D is uncertain. Looked up from germline, CDR1 is LNHNV and CDR2 is YYDKDF (reference sequence). The CDR3 is 13 residues long. The V end lost 9 bases, the J end lost 5 bases, and 16 bases lay between the germline ends. The CDR3 region has the DNA TGTGCCACTCGGTCCCCTCGGCGGGAGACCCAGTACTTC. It specifies CATRSPRRETQYF. Using reference TRBV15 and TRBJ2-5 for the parts outside the CDR3, the full variable domain is DAMVIQNPRYQVTQFGKPVTLSCSQTLNHNVMYWYQQKSSQAPKLLFHYYDKDFNNEADTPDNFQSRRPNTSFCFLDIRSPGLGDTAMYLCATRSPRRETQYFGPGTRLLVL.

This chain connects TRBV6-1 to TRBJ1-5; 7 positions match TRBD1. J lost 3 bases, V lost 3 bases, and 5 bases had no gene match. The CDR3 runs to 15 residues. CDR1 is MNHNS and CDR2 is SASEGT in the germline V gene. CDR3 in DNA: TGTGCCAGCAGTGACCACAGGGGCTCCAATCAGCCCCAGCATTTT. As protein: CASSDHRGSNQPQHF.

The gene calls are TRBV19 and TRBJ2-4; TRBD1 agrees at 8 bases. The CDR3 has 13 residues. The germline gives CDR1 LNHDA, CDR2 SQIVND (reference sequence). Trimming at V came to 6 bases and at J to 5 bases, leaving 3 bases not matched to a gene. Here the CDR3 reads CASRGTGENIQYF. CDR3 in DNA: TGTGCCAGTAGAGGGACAGGAGAAAACATTCAGTACTTC.

V is TRBV2 and J is TRBJ1-5; D remains ambiguous. Germline V gene sequence: CDR1 SNHLY, CDR2 FYNNEI. The CDR3 sequence is 13 residues long. V was trimmed by 6 bases and J by 3 bases, leaving 9 bases between them. CDR3 DNA sequence: TGTGCCAGCAGAGGGCAGCCCAATCAGCCCCAGCATTTT. Its translation is CASRGQPNQPQHF. Using reference TRBV2 and TRBJ1-5 for the parts outside the CDR3, the full variable domain is EPEVTQTPSHQVTQMGQEVILRCVPISNHLYFYWYRQILGQKVEFLVSFYNNEISEKSEIFDDQFSVERPDGSNFTLKIRSTKLEDSAMYFCASRGQPNQPQHFGDGTRLSIL.

This clone occurred a few times. The chain uses TRBV5-4 and TRBJ2-5, with D unclear. Trimming pared 0 bases from V and 4 bases from J, leaving 4 bases between. CDR1 and CDR2 (germline): SGHNT, YYREEE (reference sequence). This CDR3 has 12 amino acids. The CDR3 sequence is CASSLGLETQYF. Here the CDR3 DNA reads TGTGCCAGCAGCTTGGGGTTAGAGACCCAGTACTTC.

The V call is TRBV5-1, the J call TRBJ2-5, with no clear D. Germline values: CDR1 SGHRS, CDR2 YFSETQ. The CDR3 contains 14 residues. V shed 1 base and J shed 2 bases, with 9 bases lying between them. The DNA for the CDR3 is TGCGCCAGCAGCTTGATCAGGAATCAAGAGACCCAGTACTTC. This gives the protein CASSLIRNQETQYF.

CDR3 sequence reads: CASSFRDSGNTIYF. The CDR3, as DNA: TGTGCCAGCAGCTTTAGGGACTCTGGAAACACCATATATTTT. This chain uses TRBV7-9 with TRBJ1-3; D is ambiguous. Germline CDR1 SEHNR, CDR2 FQNEAQ (reference sequence). The CDR3 runs 14 residues. V lost 3 bases to trimming and J lost 0 bases, with 6 bases between them.

On this clone: Other DNA sequences within the sample encode an identical CDR3. The chain uses TRBV7-2 and TRBJ1-2, with 12 bases identical to TRBD1. This CDR3 has 15 amino acids. Germline V lookup: CDR1 SGHTA, CDR2 FQGNSA. Trimming cost V 2 bases and J 8 bases; bases outside gene matches: 6. The chain's CDR3 is CASSLTGTGGYGYTF. As DNA, the CDR3 is TGTGCCAGCAGCTTAACGGGGACAGGGGGCTACGGCTACACCTTC.

V usage is TRBV27 and J usage is TRBJ2-2, with 8 bases fitting TRBD1. This CDR3 comprises 15 residues. Germline CDR1 and CDR2: MNHEY and SMNVEV (reference sequence). V lost 3 bases to trimming and J lost 8 bases; unmatched junction nucleotides: 8. The CDR3, as DNA: TGTGCCAGCAGTTTCCGGGACAGGATCCCGGGGGAGCTGTTTTTT. Its protein is CASSFRDRIPGELFF.

V and J are TRBV7-8 and TRBJ2-7, with D uncertain. This CDR3 is built from 11 residues. Between the trimmed V and J ends, which lost 4 bases and 2 bases, there was a span of 3 bases. Germline V gives CDR1 SGHVS, CDR2 FQNEAQ. The CDR3 coding sequence is TGTGCCAGCAGCTCGACCTACGAGCAGTACTTC. It encodes CASSSTYEQYF.

The chain combines TRBV5-1 with TRBJ1-4; no firm D call. This CDR3 spans 15 amino acids. Trimming removed 5 bases from V and 8 bases from J, with 19 bases in between. The germline CDR1 and CDR2 sequences are SGHRS and YFSETQ. The CDR3 is CASRNWEGSSEKLFF. The CDR3 bases are TGCGCCAGCAGGAATTGGGAGGGCTCGTCGGAAAAACTGTTTTTT.

The rearrangement links TRBV30 to TRBJ2-6; D is possibly TRBD2 (6 bases). Germline CDR1 reads GTSNPN; CDR2 reads SVGIG (reference sequence). The CDR3 contains 17 residues. The V end was cut by 2 bases, the J end by 1 base, with 15 bases between. The CDR3 loop is CAWSRRGLASGANVLTF. CDR3 nucleotides: TGTGCCTGGAGTCGCCGGGGGTTAGCATCTGGGGCCAACGTCCTGACTTTC.